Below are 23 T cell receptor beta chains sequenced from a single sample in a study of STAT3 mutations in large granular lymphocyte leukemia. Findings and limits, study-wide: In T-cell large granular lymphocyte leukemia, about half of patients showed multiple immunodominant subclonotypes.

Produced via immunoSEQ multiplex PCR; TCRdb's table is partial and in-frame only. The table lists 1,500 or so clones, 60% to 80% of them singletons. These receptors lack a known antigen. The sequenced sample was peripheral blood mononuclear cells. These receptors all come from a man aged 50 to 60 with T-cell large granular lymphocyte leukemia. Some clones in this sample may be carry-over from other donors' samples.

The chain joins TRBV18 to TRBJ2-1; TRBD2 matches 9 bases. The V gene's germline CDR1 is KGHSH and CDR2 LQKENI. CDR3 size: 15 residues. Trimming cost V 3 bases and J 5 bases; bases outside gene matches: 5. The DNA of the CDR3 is TGTGCCAGCTCACCTCGAGGACTAGCGAACAATGAGCAGTTCTTC. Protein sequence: CASSPRGLANNEQFF.

The DNA of the CDR3 is TGTGCCAGCAGAGGACAGGGCGGCAATCAGCCCCAGCATTTT. Translation gives CASRGQGGNQPQHF. V and J are TRBV25-1 and TRBJ1-5; 8 bases align to TRBD1. In germline, CDR1 is MGHDK, CDR2 SYGVNS. This CDR3 contains 14 residues. The ends lost 6 bases at V and 2 bases at J; junction bases unmatched: 3.

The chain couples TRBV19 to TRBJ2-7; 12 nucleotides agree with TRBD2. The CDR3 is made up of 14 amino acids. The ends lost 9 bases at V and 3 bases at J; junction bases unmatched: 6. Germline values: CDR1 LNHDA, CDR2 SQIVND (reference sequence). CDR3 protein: CASSMGLAGYEQYF. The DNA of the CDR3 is TGTGCCAGCTCCATGGGACTAGCGGGCTACGAGCAGTACTTC.

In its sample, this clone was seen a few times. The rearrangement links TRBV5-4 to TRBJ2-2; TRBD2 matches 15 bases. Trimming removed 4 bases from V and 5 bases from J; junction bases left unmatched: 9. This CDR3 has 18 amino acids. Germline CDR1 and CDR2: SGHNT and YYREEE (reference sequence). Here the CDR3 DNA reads TGTGCCAGCAGCCCCGGGACTAGCGGGAGGTTGAATACCGGGGAGCTGTTTTTT. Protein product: CASSPGTSGRLNTGELFF.

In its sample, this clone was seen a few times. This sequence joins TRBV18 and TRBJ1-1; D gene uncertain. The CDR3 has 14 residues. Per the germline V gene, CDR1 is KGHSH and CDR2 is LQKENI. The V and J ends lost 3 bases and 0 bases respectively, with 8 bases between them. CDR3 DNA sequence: TGTGCCAGCTCACCTCTCGACATGAACACTGAAGCTTTCTTT. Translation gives CASSPLDMNTEAFF.

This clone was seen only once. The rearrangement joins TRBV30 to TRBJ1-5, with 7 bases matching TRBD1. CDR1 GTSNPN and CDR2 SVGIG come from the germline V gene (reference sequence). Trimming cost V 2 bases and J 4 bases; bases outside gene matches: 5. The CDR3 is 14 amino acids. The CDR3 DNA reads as TGTGCCTGGAGTCCCCGGGACAGAAATCAGCCCCAGCATTTT. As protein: CAWSPRDRNQPQHF.

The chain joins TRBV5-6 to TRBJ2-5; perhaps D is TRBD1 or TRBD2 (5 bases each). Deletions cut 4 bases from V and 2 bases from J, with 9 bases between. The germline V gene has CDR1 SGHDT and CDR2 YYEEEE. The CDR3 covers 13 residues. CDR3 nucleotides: TGTGCCAGCAGCCTGGGACCGCAAGAGACCCAGTACTTC. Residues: CASSLGPQETQYF. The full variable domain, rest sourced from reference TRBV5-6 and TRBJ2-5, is DAGVTQSPTHLIKTRGQQVTLRCSPKSGHDTVSWYQQALGQGPQFIFQYYEEEERQRGNFPDRFSGHQFPNYSSELNVNALLLGDSALYLCASSLGPQETQYFGPGTRLLVL.

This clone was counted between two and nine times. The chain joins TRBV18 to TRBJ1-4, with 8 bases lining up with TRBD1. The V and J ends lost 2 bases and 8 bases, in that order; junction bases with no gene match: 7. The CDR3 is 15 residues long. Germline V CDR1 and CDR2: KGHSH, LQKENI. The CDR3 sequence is CASSPDGQGREKLFF. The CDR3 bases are TGTGCCAGCTCACCAGACGGACAGGGTAGAGAAAAACTGTTTTTT.

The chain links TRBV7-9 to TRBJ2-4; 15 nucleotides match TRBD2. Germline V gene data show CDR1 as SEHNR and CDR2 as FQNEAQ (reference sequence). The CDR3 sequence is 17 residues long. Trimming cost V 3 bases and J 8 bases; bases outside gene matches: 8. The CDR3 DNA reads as TGTGCCAGCAGCTTCTCCGGGACTAGCGGGGGGTTTTACATTCAGTACTTC. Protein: CASSFSGTSGGFYIQYF.

CDR3 DNA sequence: TGTGCCAGCAGCTCCCTCACGTCTCAGCCCCAGCATTTT. It yields the protein CASSSLTSQPQHF. This chain uses TRBV5-5 with TRBJ1-5; D is ambiguous. Germline V gene sequence: CDR1 SGHKS, CDR2 YYEKEE (reference sequence). CDR3 length equals 13 residues. V lost 3 bases, J lost 6 bases, and 10 bases lay in between.

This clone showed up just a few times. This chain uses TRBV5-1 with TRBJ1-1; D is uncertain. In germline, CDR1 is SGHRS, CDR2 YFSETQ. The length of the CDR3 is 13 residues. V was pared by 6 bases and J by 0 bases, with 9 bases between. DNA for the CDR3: TGCGCCAGCATCGGGCAGATGAACACTGAAGCTTTCTTT. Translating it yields CASIGQMNTEAFF.

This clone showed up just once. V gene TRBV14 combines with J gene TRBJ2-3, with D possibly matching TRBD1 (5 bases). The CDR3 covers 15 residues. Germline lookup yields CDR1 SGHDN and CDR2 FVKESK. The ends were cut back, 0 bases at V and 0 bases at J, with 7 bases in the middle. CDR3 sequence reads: CASSQERQSTDTQYF. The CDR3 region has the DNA TGTGCCAGCAGCCAAGAAAGACAGAGCACAGATACGCAGTATTTT. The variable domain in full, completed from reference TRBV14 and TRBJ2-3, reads EAGVTQFPSHSVIEKGQTVTLRCDPISGHDNLYWYRRVMGKEIKFLLHFVKESKQDESGMPNNRFLAERTGGTYSTLKVQPAELEDSGVYFCASSQERQSTDTQYFGPGTRLTVL.

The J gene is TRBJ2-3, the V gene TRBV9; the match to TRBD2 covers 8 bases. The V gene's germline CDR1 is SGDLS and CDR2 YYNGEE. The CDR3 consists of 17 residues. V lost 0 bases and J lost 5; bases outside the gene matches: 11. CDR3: CASSVARGTRGEDTQYF. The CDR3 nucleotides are TGTGCCAGCAGCGTAGCTCGGGGGACTAGAGGAGAAGATACGCAGTATTTT.

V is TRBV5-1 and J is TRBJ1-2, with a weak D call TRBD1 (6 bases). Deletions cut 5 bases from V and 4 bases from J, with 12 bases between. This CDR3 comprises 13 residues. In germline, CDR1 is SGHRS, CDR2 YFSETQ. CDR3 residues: CASRNGGVYGYTF. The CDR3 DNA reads TGCGCCAGCAGGAACGGGGGCGTCTATGGCTACACCTTC.

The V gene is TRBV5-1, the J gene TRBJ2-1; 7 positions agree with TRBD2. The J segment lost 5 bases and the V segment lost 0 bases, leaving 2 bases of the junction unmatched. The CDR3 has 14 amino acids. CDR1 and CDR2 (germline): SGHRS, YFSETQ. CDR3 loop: CASSLGTSNNEQFF. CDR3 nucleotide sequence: TGCGCCAGCAGCTTGGGGACTAGTAACAATGAGCAGTTCTTC.

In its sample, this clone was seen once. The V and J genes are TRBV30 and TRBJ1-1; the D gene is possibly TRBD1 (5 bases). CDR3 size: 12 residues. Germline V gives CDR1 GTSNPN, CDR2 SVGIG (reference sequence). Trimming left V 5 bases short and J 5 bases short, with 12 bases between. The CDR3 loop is CAWDSLRTEAFF. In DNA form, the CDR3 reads TGTGCCTGGGACAGTTTGAGGACTGAAGCTTTCTTT. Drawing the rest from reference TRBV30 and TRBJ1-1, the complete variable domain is SQTIHQWPATLVQPVGSPLSLECTVEGTSNPNLYWYRQAAGRGLQLLFYSVGIGQISSEVPQNLSASRPQDRQFILSSKKLLLSDSGFYLCAWDSLRTEAFFGQGTRLTVV.

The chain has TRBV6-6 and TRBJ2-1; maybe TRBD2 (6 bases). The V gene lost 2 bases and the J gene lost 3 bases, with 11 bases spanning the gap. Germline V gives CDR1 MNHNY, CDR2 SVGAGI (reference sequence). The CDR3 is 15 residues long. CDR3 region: CASSYGRDIYNEQFF. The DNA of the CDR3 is TGTGCCAGCAGTTACGGGCGGGATATCTACAATGAGCAGTTCTTC.

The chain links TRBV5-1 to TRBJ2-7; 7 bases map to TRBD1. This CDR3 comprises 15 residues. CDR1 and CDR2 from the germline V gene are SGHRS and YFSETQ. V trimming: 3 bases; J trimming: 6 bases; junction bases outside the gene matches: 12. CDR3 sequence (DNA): TGCGCCAGCAGCTACTTGGACAGGATTTCGTTCGAGCAGTACTTC. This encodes CASSYLDRISFEQYF.

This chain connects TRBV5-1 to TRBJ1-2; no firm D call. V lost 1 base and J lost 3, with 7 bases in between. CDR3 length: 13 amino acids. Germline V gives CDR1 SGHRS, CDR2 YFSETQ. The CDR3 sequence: CASSLIGDYGYTF. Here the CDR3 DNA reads TGCGCCAGCAGCTTGATCGGGGACTATGGCTACACCTTC.

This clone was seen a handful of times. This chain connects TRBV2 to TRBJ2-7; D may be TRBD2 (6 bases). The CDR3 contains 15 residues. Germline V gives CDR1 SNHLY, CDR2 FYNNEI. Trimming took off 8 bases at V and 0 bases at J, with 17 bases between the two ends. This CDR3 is CASYSTSGLSYEQYF. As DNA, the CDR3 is TGTGCCAGCTATTCGACGAGCGGGCTCTCCTACGAGCAGTACTTC.

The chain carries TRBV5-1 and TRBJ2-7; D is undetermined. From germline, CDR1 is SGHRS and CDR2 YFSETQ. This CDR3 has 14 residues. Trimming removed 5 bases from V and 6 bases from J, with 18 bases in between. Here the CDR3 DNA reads TGCGCCAGCAGGCCGGTGGACCCAACGAGCGAGCAGTACTTC. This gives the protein CASRPVDPTSEQYF.

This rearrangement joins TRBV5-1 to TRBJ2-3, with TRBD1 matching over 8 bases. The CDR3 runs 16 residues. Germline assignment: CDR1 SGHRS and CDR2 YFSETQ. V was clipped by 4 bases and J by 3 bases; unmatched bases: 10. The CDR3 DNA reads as TGCGCCAGCAGCCTGGGAGCCGGGACAGGAACAGATACGCAGTATTTT. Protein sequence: CASSLGAGTGTDTQYF.

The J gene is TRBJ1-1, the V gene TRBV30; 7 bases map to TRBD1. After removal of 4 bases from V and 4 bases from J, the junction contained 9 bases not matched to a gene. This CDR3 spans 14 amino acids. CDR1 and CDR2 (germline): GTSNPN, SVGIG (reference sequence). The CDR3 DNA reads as TGTGCCTGGAATGGAGGGGGCTTTAGCACTGAAGCTTTCTTT. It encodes CAWNGGGFSTEAFF.